The T cell receptor (beta chain) under discussion was sequenced for a study of a mutant IDH1 vaccine in newly diagnosed glioma. Study summary: Treated patients, averaging 40.4 years, were roughly 60% male and around 40% female.

The CDR3 extends over 16 amino acids. Germline V gives CDR1 SGHVS, CDR2 FQNEAQ. V lost 7 bases and J lost 5; bases outside the gene matches: 14. Data came from immunoSEQ multiplex PCR; TCRdb stores just in-frame clones and leaves some out. The repertoire has fewer than 65,000 clones, over 65% of them found once; the top ten carry approximately 1.8%. Time point specified: baseline, week 1 (first vaccination visit). Treatment reported: pre-vaccination baseline after standard-of-care therapy. The chain uses TRBV7-8 and TRBJ2-5; TRBD2 matches 9 bases. The sequencing here drew on PBMCs, taken from a glioma patient treated with radiotherapy, temozolomide or both. This clonotype was obtained from a woman in her thirties or forties with glioma. This chain's CDR3 is CASIPFPAGGQETQYF. The CDR3 DNA is TGTGCCAGCATCCCCTTTCCCGCGGGGGGGCAGGAGACCCAGTACTTC.